Here is one TCR beta chain with its context. The antigen remains undetermined. The sample belongs to a study of cytomegalovirus exposure and HLA in healthy donors. The PCR was carried out with 60 Vbeta primers and 13 Jbeta primers. Using immunoSEQ multiplex PCR, the repertoire was profiled, and TCRdb retains in-frame clones only, with some absent. The sample consists of around 200,000 clones, roughly 87% of them appearing once. Though probably carrying unrecorded immune exposures, donors were nominally healthy at sampling. Study results and caveats: Reportedly, diagnosis of cytomegalovirus status by the classifier showed high specificity and sensitivity. Reportedly, TCR beta sequences accurately predicted HLA-A and HLA-B alleles in most subjects.

CDR3 length: 15 amino acids. The germline V gene has CDR1 SGDLS and CDR2 YYNGEE. V lost 0 bases and J lost 2, with 9 bases in between. The rearrangement joins TRBV9 to TRBJ2-1, with D perhaps matching TRBD2 (5 bases). Sequencing input: PBMCs. The receptor was derived from a man aged 40-49 years in good health and CMV-seropositive. The CDR3 loop reads CASSVGGEPYNEQFF. The CDR3 DNA reads as TGTGCCAGCAGCGTAGGTGGGGAGCCCTACAATGAGCAGTTCTTC.